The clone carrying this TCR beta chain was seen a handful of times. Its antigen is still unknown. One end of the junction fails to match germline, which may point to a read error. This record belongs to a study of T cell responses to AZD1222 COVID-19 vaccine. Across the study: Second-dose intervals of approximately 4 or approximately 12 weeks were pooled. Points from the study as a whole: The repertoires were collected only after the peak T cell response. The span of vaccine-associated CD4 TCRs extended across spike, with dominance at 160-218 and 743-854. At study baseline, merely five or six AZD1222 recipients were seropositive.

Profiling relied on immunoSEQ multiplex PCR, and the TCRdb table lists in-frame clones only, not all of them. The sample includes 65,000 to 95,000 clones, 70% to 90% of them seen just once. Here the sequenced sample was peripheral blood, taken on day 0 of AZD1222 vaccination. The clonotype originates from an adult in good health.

This CDR3 is CASTRGGFSEQYF. The CDR3 DNA is TGTGCTAGCACTCGAGGGGGCTTCTCGGAGCAGTACTTC. The gene calls are TRBV2 and TRBJ2-7; 7 nucleotides align to TRBD1. Germline V CDR1 and CDR2: SNHLY, FYNNEI. The CDR3 loop spans 13 amino acids.